This TCR beta chain is from a study of PD-1 blockade in classical Hodgkin lymphoma. Study in general: Every 2 weeks, patients got 3 mg/kg intravenous nivolumab.

The CDR3 loop spans 13 amino acids. The germline gives CDR1 MNHEY, CDR2 SVGAGI. Trimming cost V 10 bases and J 8 bases, with 20 bases left between them. Time point of the sample: cycle 4 day 1 (C4D1), after 6 weeks of nivolumab. After autologous stem cell transplantation all patients relapsed, and prior brentuximab vedotin exposure differed between cohorts. Findings and limits, study-wide: CD4+ TCR diversity, unlike CD8+, rose significantly by C4D1.

The table came from immunoSEQ multiplex PCR; TCRdb's copy has only in-frame clones and leaves some out. The table shows approximately 38,000 clones, with 77% occurring only once. As concerns this clone: The antigen is undetermined.

The sequenced sample was peripheral blood mononuclear cells (PBMCs), obtained before the fourth cycle of nivolumab. The receptor was isolated from a human donor with classical Hodgkin lymphoma. The rearrangement uses TRBV6-5 and TRBJ1-2; tentative D call: TRBD1 (6 bases). CDR3 sequence reads: CATSVGGPLGYTF. Written as DNA, the CDR3 is TGTGCCACCTCCGTCGGGGGGCCTTTAGGCTACACCTTC.